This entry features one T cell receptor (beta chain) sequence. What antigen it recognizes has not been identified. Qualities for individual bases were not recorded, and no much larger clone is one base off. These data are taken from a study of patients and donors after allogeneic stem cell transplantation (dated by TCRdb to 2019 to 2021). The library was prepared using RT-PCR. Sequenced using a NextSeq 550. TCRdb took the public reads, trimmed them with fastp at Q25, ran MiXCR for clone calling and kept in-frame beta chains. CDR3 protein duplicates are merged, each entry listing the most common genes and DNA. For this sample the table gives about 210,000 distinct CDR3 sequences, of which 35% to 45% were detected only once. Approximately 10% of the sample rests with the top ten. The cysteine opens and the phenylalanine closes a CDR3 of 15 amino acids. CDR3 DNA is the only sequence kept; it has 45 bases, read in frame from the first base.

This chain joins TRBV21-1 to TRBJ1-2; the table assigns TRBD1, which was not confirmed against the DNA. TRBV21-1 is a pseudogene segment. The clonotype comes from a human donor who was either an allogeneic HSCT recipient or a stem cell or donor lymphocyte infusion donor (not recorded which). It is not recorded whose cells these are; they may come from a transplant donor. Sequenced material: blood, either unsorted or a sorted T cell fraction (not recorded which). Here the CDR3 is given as CASSKEARGDYGYTF. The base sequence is TGTGCCAGCAGCAAAGAGGCGAGGGGCGACTATGGCTACACCTTC.